This T cell receptor (beta chain) was identified during a study of blood T cell repertoires in COVID-19. The germline gives CDR1 LGHDT, CDR2 YNNKEL (reference sequence). This CDR3 is built from 17 residues. Between the trimmed V and J ends, which lost 2 bases and 2 bases, there was a span of 16 bases. Original handling: Estimation of nucleated cell counts was performed using reference gene primer amplification. Clones were read by immunoSEQ multiplex PCR, and TCRdb kept only the in-frame ones, dropping some. The V and J calls and clone size were taken over from that table, and D and trimming were inferred from the DNA. The table includes around 41,000 clones, about 80% detected once.

The clonotype originates from a woman older than 75 with acute or convalescent COVID-19. The chain is built from TRBV3-1 (or the pseudogene TRBV3-2) and TRBJ1-3; D may be TRBD1 (5 bases). The sequenced sample was peripheral blood. Here the CDR3 DNA reads TGTGCCAGCAGCCAAACTGTTGCCGAGACAGCTGGAAACACCATATATTTT. As protein: CASSQTVAETAGNTIYF.